A selection of T cell receptor beta chains follows, all from one sample in a study of persistence of HIV-infected CD4 T cells. Here immunoSEQ multiplex PCR was the method, and the copy in TCRdb shows in-frame clones only, minus some. In the table there are about 46,000 clones, about 87% of which are singletons. These TCRs are of unknown antigen specificity. The material was CD4+ T cells sorted from PBMCs after roughly 17-hour stimulation, obtained from a patient who received antiretroviral therapy. These receptor sequences come from an adult woman with HIV who was CMV-seropositive. Both conserved end residues are part of each CDR3. A D gene is named only where the DNA matches it firmly. Size is stated for part of the rows, as once, few or many counts, or as a class when the clone is expanded.

V	D	length	size	J	DNA	CDR3
TRBV10-2	NA	12	once	TRBJ2-1	TGCGCCAGCAGTGAGCCGGTGGGTGAGCAGTTCTTC	CASSEPVGEQFF
TRBV9	TRBD2	19	NA	TRBJ2-3	TGTGCCAGCAGCGTCCGGGACAGGGGACTAGCGGGAGCATCAGATACGCAGTATTTT	CASSVRDRGLAGASDTQYF
TRBV30	NA	14	NA	TRBJ1-5	TGTGCCTGGAATCGGCAGAGTAGCAATCAGCCCCAGCATTTT	CAWNRQSSNQPQHF
TRBV19	NA	13	NA	TRBJ2-4	TGTGCCAGTAGTATAGGACAGAAAAACATTCAGTACTTC	CASSIGQKNIQYF
TRBV19	NA	14	NA	TRBJ1-2	TGTGCCAGTAGTATCCCAGGTTCGCTAAGTGGCTACACCTTC	CASSIPGSLSGYTF
TRBV9	NA	15	NA	TRBJ2-7	TGTGCCCTACTTTGGGGCAGGCCCCTCCCTGGAGAGCAGTACTTC	CALLWGRPLPGEQYF
TRBV5-8	NA	13	NA	TRBJ1-1	TGTGCCAGCAGCTTGGCCGGGTTGGAAAGGGCTTTCTTT	CASSLAGLERAFF
TRBV11-3	NA	15	NA	TRBJ1-3	TGTGCCAGCAGCTTACGGGAAAACCCTGGAAACACCATATATTTT	CASSLRENPGNTIYF
TRBV4-2	NA	15	NA	TRBJ2-5	TGTGCCAGCAGCCAAGAGTATCGGGGCCAGGAGACCCAGTACTTC	CASSQEYRGQETQYF
TRBV27	TRBD1	14	NA	TRBJ1-1	TGTGCCAGCAGTTTATCAGGGGGCCTATCTGAAGCTTTCTTT	CASSLSGGLSEAFF
TRBV19	TRBD1	14	NA	TRBJ2-1	TGTGCCAGTAGTAGCTCGACAGGGGGCACCCAGCAGTTCTTC	CASSSSTGGTQQFF
TRBV4-1	TRBD1	15	NA	TRBJ1-2	TGCGCCAGCAGCCAAGATGGACAGGGAAACTATGGCTACACCTTC	CASSQDGQGNYGYTF
TRBV9	TRBD2	15	once	TRBJ2-3	TGTGCCAGCAGCGCCGTGCTAGCGGGAGCAGATACGCAGTATTTT	CASSAVLAGADTQYF
TRBV11-1	NA	13	NA	TRBJ2-7	TGTGCCAGCAGCCCTGACAGTTCCTACGAGCAGTACTTC	CASSPDSSYEQYF
TRBV24-1	TRBD1	18	NA	TRBJ2-1	TGTGCCACCAGCCCACCGCATGACAGGGGTTCGGCCTACAATGAGCAGTTCTTC	CATSPPHDRGSAYNEQFF
TRBV6-1	NA	12	few	TRBJ2-6	TGTGCCAGCACAGTACAGAGGGAGGTCCTGACTTTC	CASTVQREVLTF
TRBV5-1	NA	14	NA	TRBJ1-2	TGCGCCAGCAGCTTGGCTGGCCGAGACTATGGCTACACCTTC	CASSLAGRDYGYTF
TRBV15	NA	13	NA	TRBJ1-6	TGTGCCACCCGGGACGGTGGTAATTCACCCCTCCACTTT	CATRDGGNSPLHF
TRBV10-3	TRBD1	14	NA	TRBJ1-1	TGTGCCACCCGGGGTGGGGCAGGGGGAACTGAAGCTTTCTTT	CATRGGAGGTEAFF
TRBV9	TRBD1	14	NA	TRBJ1-2	TGTGCCAGCAGCGTTACAGGGGGAGGCTATGGCTACACCTTC	CASSVTGGGYGYTF
TRBV28	TRBD1	11	NA	TRBJ1-2	TGTGCCAGCAGGGACAGGGAAAGCTACACCTTC	CASRDRESYTF
TRBV15	NA	12	NA	TRBJ1-2	TGTGCCACCAGCAGAGGGGGAACGGGCTACACCTTC	CATSRGGTGYTF
TRBV18	NA	15	NA	TRBJ1-3	TGTGCCAGCTCACCACCTGGTAGCTCTGGAAACACCATATATTTT	CASSPPGSSGNTIYF
TRBV29-1	NA	15	NA	TRBJ1-6	TGCAGCGTTGAAGATGGGAGCTCCTATAATTCACCCCTCCACTTT	CSVEDGSSYNSPLHF
TRBV27	NA	15	NA	TRBJ1-2	TGTGCCAGCAGTTCCAAAGGGAGGGGATCGAGTGACTACACCTTC	CASSSKGRGSSDYTF
TRBV12-3/TRBV12-4	NA	13	NA	TRBJ1-5	TGTGCCAGCAGTTCCCTACTCAATCAGCCCCAGCATTTT	CASSSLLNQPQHF
TRBV5-1	NA	14	NA	TRBJ2-7	TGCGCCAGCAGCCCCCCGGGGGCGGGCTACGAGCAGTACTTC	CASSPPGAGYEQYF
TRBV28	TRBD1	15	NA	TRBJ1-2	TGTGCCAGCAGTGCTCCCGGGACAGGGCATTATGGCTACACCTTC	CASSAPGTGHYGYTF
TRBV2	NA	13	NA	TRBJ1-5	TGTGCCAGCAAAGTGGTTTGGAATCAGCCCCAGCATTTT	CASKVVWNQPQHF
TRBV7-2	NA	15	NA	TRBJ2-2	TGTGCCAGCAGCTTAGAAGGGTCAACACCCGGGGAGCTGTTTTTT	CASSLEGSTPGELFF
TRBV5-6	NA	16	NA	TRBJ1-3	TGTGCCAGCAGCGTCAGACGGACACTCTCTGGAAACACCATATATTTT	CASSVRRTLSGNTIYF
TRBV6-1	NA	13	NA	TRBJ1-5	TGTGCCAGCAGTGAAGCACGTTTGTCGCCCCAGCATTTT	CASSEARLSPQHF
TRBV29-1	NA	13	NA	TRBJ2-1	TGCAGCGTTGAAGGCCCGACGAGCAATGAGCAGTTCTTC	CSVEGPTSNEQFF
TRBV5-5	NA	16	once	TRBJ2-5	TGTGCCAGCAGCTTTCAAGCGGGTTTAGGACAAGAGACCCAGTACTTC	CASSFQAGLGQETQYF
TRBV19	NA	15	NA	TRBJ2-3	TGTGCCAGTAGCCCGACAAGGCTTAGCACAGATACGCAGTATTTT	CASSPTRLSTDTQYF
TRBV7-8	NA	16	NA	TRBJ1-1	TGTGCCAGCAGCTTAGGGCCGGGTCGCATGAACACTGAAGCTTTCTTT	CASSLGPGRMNTEAFF
TRBV5-4	NA	11	NA	TRBJ1-1	TGTGCCAGCAGCTTGAACACTGAAGCTTTCTTT	CASSLNTEAFF
TRBV18	NA	14	NA	TRBJ1-3	TGTGCCAGCTCACCAGTGGTATCCGGAAACACCATATATTTT	CASSPVVSGNTIYF
TRBV27	TRBD1	16	NA	TRBJ2-3	TGTGCCAGCAGTTTCGGGACAGGGTTGGGCACAGATACGCAGTATTTT	CASSFGTGLGTDTQYF
TRBV15	NA	16	NA	TRBJ1-3	TGTGCCACCAGCAGAGATCCCGATATCTCTGGAAACACCATATATTTT	CATSRDPDISGNTIYF
TRBV6-5	TRBD1	15	NA	TRBJ1-5	TGTGCCAGCAGTTCTCAACAGGGGAGCAATCAGCCCCAGCATTTT	CASSSQQGSNQPQHF
TRBV6-4	NA	13	NA	TRBJ2-3	TGTGCCAGCAGCCAACGCCCCACAGATACGCAGTATTTT	CASSQRPTDTQYF
TRBV7-9	NA	13	NA	TRBJ2-7	TGTGCCAGCAGCCACAGGGACTCCTACGAGCAGTACTTC	CASSHRDSYEQYF
TRBV9	TRBD1	15	NA	TRBJ1-1	TGTGCCAGCAGTCAGAGGGCACAGGGGGGCACTGAAGCTTTCTTT	CASSQRAQGGTEAFF
TRBV7-2	TRBD1	15	NA	TRBJ2-5	TGTGCCAGCAGCCCCCAGCGACAGGGCCAAGAGACCCAGTACTTC	CASSPQRQGQETQYF
TRBV7-2	TRBD1	14	NA	TRBJ2-7	TGTGCCAGCAGCCAAGGGACAGGCACCTACGAGCAGTACTTC	CASSQGTGTYEQYF
TRBV3-1/TRBV3-2	NA	15	NA	TRBJ2-2	TGTGCCAGCAGCCCCAGGGTGCAAAACACCGGGGAGCTGTTTTTT	CASSPRVQNTGELFF
TRBV24-1	NA	14	NA	TRBJ2-5	TGTGCCACCAGTAGGGGGGACCGCCGTGGGACCCAGTACTTC	CATSRGDRRGTQYF
TRBV5-4	NA	17	NA	TRBJ1-6	TGTGCCAGCAGCTTGGTTGGGGGGAGCTCCTATAATTCACCCCTCCACTTT	CASSLVGGSSYNSPLHF
TRBV2	TRBD2	13	NA	TRBJ2-2	TGTGCCAGCAGATCCCGGGGGGCCGGGGAGCTGTTTTTT	CASRSRGAGELFF
TRBV5-6	NA	16	NA	TRBJ2-7	TGTGCCAGCAGCTTGGCCCTAGCAATTGGGGCCTACGAGCAGTACTTC	CASSLALAIGAYEQYF
TRBV7-2	NA	15	NA	TRBJ1-2	TGTGCCAGCAGCCCGTCACAGGGTCGAAACTATGGCTACACCTTC	CASSPSQGRNYGYTF
TRBV18	TRBD1	21	NA	TRBJ2-1	TGTGCCAGCTCACCCTGGCCCGGGACAGGGGAGTTTGGTGACTACTACAATGAGCAGTTCTTC	CASSPWPGTGEFGDYYNEQFF
TRBV29-1	NA	16	NA	TRBJ2-3	TGCAGCGTTGAAGAGAGAGAGATTACCTCCACAGATACGCAGTATTTT	CSVEEREITSTDTQYF
TRBV7-2	TRBD1	15	NA	TRBJ2-7	TGTGCCAGCAGCTTAGGAGGGGACAGCTCCTACGAGCAGTACTTC	CASSLGGDSSYEQYF
TRBV21-1	NA	15	NA	TRBJ2-2	TGTGCCAGCAGTCACAGCGAAATGAACACCGGGGAGCTGTTTTTT	CASSHSEMNTGELFF